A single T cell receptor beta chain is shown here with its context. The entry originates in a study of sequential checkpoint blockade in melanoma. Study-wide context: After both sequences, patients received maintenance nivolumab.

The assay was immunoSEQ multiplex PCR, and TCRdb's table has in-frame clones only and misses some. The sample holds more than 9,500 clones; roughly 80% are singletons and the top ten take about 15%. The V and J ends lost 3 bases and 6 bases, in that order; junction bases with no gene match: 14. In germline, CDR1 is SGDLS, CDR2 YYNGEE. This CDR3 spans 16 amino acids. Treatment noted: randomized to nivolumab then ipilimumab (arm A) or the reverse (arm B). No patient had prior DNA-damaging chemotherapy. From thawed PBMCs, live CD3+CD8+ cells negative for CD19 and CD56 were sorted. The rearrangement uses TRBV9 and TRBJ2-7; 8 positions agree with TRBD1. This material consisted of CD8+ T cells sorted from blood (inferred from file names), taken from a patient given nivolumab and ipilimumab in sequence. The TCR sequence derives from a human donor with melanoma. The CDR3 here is CASSGGAGGVDREQYF. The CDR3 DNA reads TGTGCCAGCAGCGGGGGAGCAGGGGGCGTCGACCGCGAGCAGTACTTC.